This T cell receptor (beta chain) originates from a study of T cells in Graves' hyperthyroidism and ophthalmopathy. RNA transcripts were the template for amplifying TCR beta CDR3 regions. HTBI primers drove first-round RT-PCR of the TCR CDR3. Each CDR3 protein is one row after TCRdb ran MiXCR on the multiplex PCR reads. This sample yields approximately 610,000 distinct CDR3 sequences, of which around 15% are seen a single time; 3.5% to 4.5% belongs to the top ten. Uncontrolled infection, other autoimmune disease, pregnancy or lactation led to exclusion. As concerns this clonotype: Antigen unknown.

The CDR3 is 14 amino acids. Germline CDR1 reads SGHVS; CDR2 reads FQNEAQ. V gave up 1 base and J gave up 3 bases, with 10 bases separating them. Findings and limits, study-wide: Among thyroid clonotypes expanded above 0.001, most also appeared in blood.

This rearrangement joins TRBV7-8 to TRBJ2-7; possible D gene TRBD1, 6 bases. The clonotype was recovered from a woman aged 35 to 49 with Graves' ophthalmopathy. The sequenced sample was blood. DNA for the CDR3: TGTGCCAGCAGCTTAGGGGACAAGAACTACGAGCAGTACTTC. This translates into CASSLGDKNYEQYF.